These T cell receptor beta chains were read from a single sample in a study of cytomegalovirus exposure and HLA in healthy donors. Sequencing was performed with immunoSEQ multiplex PCR; in TCRdb, only in-frame clones are kept and a portion is missing. Of 150,000 to 200,000 clones listed, roughly 86% are singletons. The sample consisted of PBMCs. Receptor source: a man aged 18-30 years in good health and CMV-seropositive. CDR3s include the opening cysteine and the closing phenylalanine or tryptophan. A D gene is named only where the DNA matches it firmly. Expanded clones are given a class, and other clones once, few, many or no size at all.

CDR3 length	clone size	D gene	V gene	J gene	CDR3 DNA	CDR3 protein
13	.	TRBD1	TRBV27	TRBJ1-1	TGTGCCAGCAGTAGGACAGGGAACACTGAAGCTTTCTTT	CASSRTGNTEAFF
15	.	.	TRBV27	TRBJ2-7	TGTGCCAGCAGTTCCAGAACAGGGCCCTCCTACGAGCAGTACTTC	CASSSRTGPSYEQYF
13	once	.	TRBV6-5	TRBJ1-1	TGTGCCAGCAGTTTAGTAGCTAACACTGAAGCTTTCTTT	CASSLVANTEAFF
14	.	TRBD1	TRBV27	TRBJ1-2	TGTGCCAGCAGCCCAGACAGGGGTGCCTATGGCTACACCTTC	CASSPDRGAYGYTF
14	.	.	TRBV7-3	TRBJ2-2	TGTGCCAGCAGCTTCACGGCGAACACCGGGGAGCTGTTTTTT	CASSFTANTGELFF
14	.	TRBD1	TRBV11-2	TRBJ2-7	TGTGCCAGCAGCCCTGTACAGGGGGCCTACGAGCAGTACTTC	CASSPVQGAYEQYF
13	.	.	TRBV18	TRBJ2-7	TGTGCCAGCTCACCACCTTCTCGGGACGAGCAGTACTTC	CASSPPSRDEQYF
17	.	.	TRBV4-1	TRBJ2-5	TGCGCCAGCAGCCAAGATATAGGGCAGGGGCAGGGAGAGACCCAGTACTTC	CASSQDIGQGQGETQYF
14	.	.	TRBV2	TRBJ2-2	TGTGCCAGCAGTGTGCGAGAGGACACCGGGGAGCTGTTTTTT	CASSVREDTGELFF
13	.	TRBD2	TRBV5-1	TRBJ2-7	TGCGCCAGCCGAGCGGGATCAAACTACGAGCAGTACTTC	CASRAGSNYEQYF
15	.	TRBD1	TRBV7-6	TRBJ2-3	TGTGCCAGCAGCACCGGGACAGGGACCACAGATACGCAGTATTTT	CASSTGTGTTDTQYF
16	.	.	TRBV27	TRBJ2-1	TGTGCCAGCAGTTTCCAAACAGGGAGGGGAGAGTATGAGCAGTTCTTC	CASSFQTGRGEYEQFF
15	.	TRBD1	TRBV29-1	TRBJ2-3	TGCAGCGTTGACAGCCGGGACAGGGAGGCAGATACGCAGTATTTT	CSVDSRDREADTQYF
15	.	TRBD1	TRBV5-8	TRBJ2-3	TGTGCCAGCAGCTTGGGGACAGGATACACAGATACGCAGTATTTT	CASSLGTGYTDTQYF
14	.	TRBD1	TRBV7-2	TRBJ1-1	TGTGCCAGCAGCAGGACAGGGGGCCCCATGTACGCTTTCTTT	CASSRTGGPMYAFF
15	.	TRBD2	TRBV5-1	TRBJ2-1	TGCGCCAGCAGCCCCCCCGGGACTACATACAATGAGCAGTTCTTC	CASSPPGTTYNEQFF
16	.	TRBD2	TRBV7-8	TRBJ2-5	TGTGCCAGCCTTACACCGCGGGGGTACCTCCAAGAGACCCAGTACTTC	CASLTPRGYLQETQYF
17	.	.	TRBV5-4	TRBJ2-1	TGTGCCAGCAGCTTGGCCGAGGTTAGGGGGAAGGGCAATGAGCAGTTCTTC	CASSLAEVRGKGNEQFF
15	.	.	TRBV7-9	TRBJ1-2	TGTGCCAGCAGCGTCGTGTCGGGGGGCGCTTATGGCTACACCTTC	CASSVVSGGAYGYTF
14	.	.	TRBV6-5	TRBJ2-3	TGTGCCAGCAGGAGACCGGGACTCCTGTTGACGCAGTATTTT	CASRRPGLLLTQYF
15	once	TRBD2	TRBV5-5	TRBJ2-3	TGTGCCAGCAGCCACCGGACTAGCGGCACAGATACGCAGTATTTT	CASSHRTSGTDTQYF
12	.	.	TRBV15	TRBJ1-1	TGTGCCACCACGAGCGGGGGGGTTGAAGCTTTCTTT	CATTSGGVEAFF
17	.	TRBD2	TRBV5-1	TRBJ2-1	TGCGCCAGCAGCTTGAGTGCTAGCGGGAGCTCCTACAATGAGCAGTTCTTC	CASSLSASGSSYNEQFF
15	.	.	TRBV5-1	TRBJ2-2	TGCGCCAGCAGCGCGACAGGTCAGAACACCGGGGAGCTGTTTTTT	CASSATGQNTGELFF
18	.	TRBD1	TRBV15	TRBJ1-5	TGTGCCACCAGCAGCGATAAGTGGGACAGACTTTTCAATCAGCCCCAGCATTTT	CATSSDKWDRLFNQPQHF
15	.	TRBD1	TRBV25-1	TRBJ1-2	TGTGCCAGCAGTGAATTGGGACAGGACGGAAGCGGCTACACCTTC	CASSELGQDGSGYTF
15	.	.	TRBV19	TRBJ2-7	TGTGCCAGTAGCCTAATGTCGGGAAACTCCTACGAGCAGTACTTC	CASSLMSGNSYEQYF
16	.	TRBD2	TRBV5-1	TRBJ2-6	TGCGCCAGCGGAACTAGCGGATCGTCTGGGGCCAACGTCCTGACTTTC	CASGTSGSSGANVLTF
17	.	.	TRBV5-8	TRBJ1-3	TGTGCCAGCAGCTTGTTAGTGTCCCTAAACTCTGGAAACACCATATATTTT	CASSLLVSLNSGNTIYF
15	.	.	TRBV2	TRBJ2-3	TGTGCCAGCTCACCGGGAGTCGTAAAAACAGATACGCAGTATTTT	CASSPGVVKTDTQYF
14	.	.	TRBV27	TRBJ2-3	TGTGCCAGCAGTTATTCCGTCGGGGGAGATACGCAGTATTTT	CASSYSVGGDTQYF
13	once	.	TRBV11-2	TRBJ2-1	TGTGCCAGCAGCTTAGGACTAGGGGCTGAGCAGTTCTTC	CASSLGLGAEQFF
15	.	.	TRBV10-3	TRBJ1-4	TGTGCCATCAGTGAGTGGGAGGGGAACGGTGAAAAACTGTTTTTT	CAISEWEGNGEKLFF
13	few	.	TRBV7-9	TRBJ1-5	TGTGCCAGCAGCTTGGCTAGCAATCAGCCCCAGCATTTT	CASSLASNQPQHF
15	.	TRBD2	TRBV9	TRBJ2-5	TGTGCCAGCAGCGTAGGCGGGAGCTCGGGAGAGACCCAGTACTTC	CASSVGGSSGETQYF
14	.	TRBD2	TRBV9	TRBJ2-7	TGTGCCAGCAGCCGCGGGGGGAACCCCTACGAGCAGTACTTC	CASSRGGNPYEQYF
15	.	.	TRBV18	TRBJ2-5	TGTGCCAGCTCACCAGAGGCAGGGGCAGGGGAGACCCAGTACTTC	CASSPEAGAGETQYF
15	few	TRBD1	TRBV2	TRBJ1-1	TGTGCCAGCAAGTTGGGCAGGGGGCCGTCGGGTGAAGCTTTCTTT	CASKLGRGPSGEAFF
13	.	.	TRBV6-5	TRBJ2-2	TGTGCCAGCTACAGGGTCAGCACCGGGGAGCTGTTTTTT	CASYRVSTGELFF
16	.	.	TRBV7-9	TRBJ2-1	TGTGCCAGCAGCTTAGGTTCGGACACGCTTAGAAATGAGCAGTTCTTC	CASSLGSDTLRNEQFF